This T cell receptor (beta chain) was obtained from a study of CD8+CD57+ T cells in acquired aplastic anemia listed by TCRdb under 2018. For the study in its entirety: DNA extracted from sorted CD4+ and CD8+ cells had a mean of about 3 ug, with a range of roughly 0.18 to 27.4 ug.

Of note for this clonotype: No cognate antigen has been identified for it. The germline gene is not matched at one end of the junction; a read error may be the cause.

In this study, sorted CD4+ and CD8+ T cells from the blood of healthy subjects and of severe aplastic anemia patients had their TCR repertoires deep-sequenced. Ficoll-Paque density gradient centrifugation was used to isolate peripheral blood mononuclear cells. Before DNA extraction, CD4+ and CD8+ T cells were sorted by FACS or by magnetic beads. TCR beta VDJ combination and CDR3 sequence profiling used genomic DNA as the template. An Illumina HiSeq 2000 was used for TCR repertoire sequencing. Under the source paper's analysis protocol: TRBV/TRBJ rearrangement plots, CDR3 size and DJ length profiles, and Simpson's diversity index were used to evaluate the repertoires. The immunodominant clone was defined as the most abundant DNA sequence in deep sequencing data. CDR3 amino acid sequences were screened for sharing across subjects and compared with published repertoires and the VDJdb database. In-frame beta chains were kept once TCRdb had trimmed the public reads at Q25 with fastp and called clones with MiXCR. Every distinct CDR3 protein forms one entry, paired with its most common genes and DNA. These V and J calls are TCRdb output, not the study's own analysis. Present in this sample are around 250,000 distinct CDR3 sequences, roughly half of which were seen just once. The leading ten clones occupy 6.5% to 10% of the sample.

General study outcomes and caveats: Between patients and healthy controls, no significant difference in CD8+ Simpson's diversity was found (P=0.060). Around 30 CD8+ CDR3 sequences were shared between patients and controls but appeared highly expressed in patients and within their immunodominant clones.

The sequence was obtained from a human donor with severe aplastic anemia or a healthy control (not recorded which). The sample was sorted CD4+, CD8+, or CD8+CD57+ T cells (not recorded which) from PBMCs.

The sequenced DNA: TGTGCCAGCAGTTTAAGGGGGCCCGGGGGCTTT. This codes for CASSLRGPGGF. This sequence uses TRBV6-2 or TRBV6-3 and TRBJ2-2; the D gene is possibly TRBD1, with 7 bases matching. Measured from the cysteine to the phenylalanine, the CDR3 is 11 residues long. CDR3 DNA is the only sequence kept; it has 33 bases, read in frame from the first base. Reading the germline V gene gives CDR1 MNHEY and CDR2 SVGEGT.